This is a list of T cell receptor beta chains from one sample in a study of Ad26.COV2.S vaccination and SARS-CoV-2 variants. The protocol was immunoSEQ multiplex PCR, while the TCRdb copy is restricted to in-frame clones and leaves out a portion. Here the sample spans about 350,000 clones, approximately 90% being singletons. Sequenced material: peripheral blood, taken in a trial of Ad26.COV2.S vaccine versus placebo. Every receptor here comes from a person between 18 and 65 years old who received the Ad26.COV2.S COVID-19 vaccine or a placebo. Both conserved end residues are part of each CDR3. D genes are given only for firm matches. The size entry is marked missing in some rows and otherwise reads once, few, many or a size class.

>TRBV7-6|TRBJ2-3|-|-
TGTGCCAGCAGCTTCCAGAGCGGGCTAAGCACAGATACGCAGTATTTT
CASSFQSGLSTDTQYF
>TRBV27|TRBJ2-2|-|-
TGTGCCAGCAGTCCCCCCGGGCACACCGGGGAGCTGTTTTTT
CASSPPGHTGELFF
>TRBV6-1|TRBJ2-2|-|-
TGTGCCAGCAGTGAACAGGGCGCCGGGGAGCTGTTTTTT
CASSEQGAGELFF
>TRBV7-9|TRBJ1-6|TRBD1|-
TGTGCCAGCAGCTTACAGGGACAGGGGGTGCTTGTAGTTTCACCCCTCCACTTT
CASSLQGQGVLVVSPLHF
>TRBV11-2|TRBJ2-2|TRBD2|-
TGTGCCAGCACCAACGCAATAGCGGGAGGGCAGGGATGGCCCGGGGAGCTGTTTTTT
CASTNAIAGGQGWPGELFF
>TRBV5-6|TRBJ1-1|TRBD1|-
TGTGCCAGCAGCTTGGCCGGGACAGGGGTTGGAACTGAAGCTTTCTTT
CASSLAGTGVGTEAFF
>TRBV28|TRBJ2-7|TRBD2|-
TGTGCCAGCAGTTCCATTATCGCTTGGGGGGGGAGCTCCTACGAGCAGTACTTC
CASSSIIAWGGSSYEQYF
>TRBV28|TRBJ2-1|-|-
TGTGCCAGCAGTTTTCGAAGGGACAATGAGCAGTTCTTC
CASSFRRDNEQFF
>TRBV5-1|TRBJ1-1|-|-
TGCGCCAGCTTCAGTAACACTGAAGCTTTCTTT
CASFSNTEAFF
>TRBV7-2|TRBJ2-4|TRBD2|-
TGTGCCAGCAGCTTAGTGGTAGCGGGGGGGCCCGGAAACATTCAGTACTTC
CASSLVVAGGPGNIQYF
>TRBV2|TRBJ2-1|-|once
TGTGCCAGTTCCGCCGGACTATACAATGAGCAGTTCTTC
CASSAGLYNEQFF
>TRBV12-5|TRBJ1-2|TRBD1|-
TGTGCTAGTGGTTTGTCCATACAGGGGTATGGCTACACCTTC
CASGLSIQGYGYTF
>TRBV6-4|TRBJ1-1|-|-
TGTGCCAGCAGTGTGGATAGGAACACTGAAGCTTTCTTT
CASSVDRNTEAFF
>TRBV28|TRBJ1-1|-|-
TGTGCCAGCAGTTTTTTTTGGGGGACGAACACTGAAGCTTTCTTT
CASSFFWGTNTEAFF
>TRBV5-1|TRBJ2-7|-|-
TGCGCCAGCAGCTTGGCCTTAGTATCTCAGGGTTTGGCCGAGCAGTACTTC
CASSLALVSQGLAEQYF
>TRBV7-9|TRBJ2-1|-|-
TGTGCCAGCAGCTTATCCCAGAACAATGAGCAGTTCTTC
CASSLSQNNEQFF